A selection of T cell receptor beta chains follows, all from one sample in a study of blood T cells in healthy people across ages. Via MiXCR, TCRdb re-called the 5' RACE reads, giving one row per CDR3 protein. This table holds hundreds of thousands of distinct CDR3 sequences, about 56% found once. The sequenced sample was blood. All receptors come from a man aged 35 to 55 in good health. Both conserved end residues are part of each CDR3. The order of the fields is CDR3 protein, CDR3 DNA, D gene, J gene, V gene. The D gene is left open where the match is weak.

CASSWTSGSTRSGEQYF	TGTGCCAGCAGCTGGACTAGCGGTTCCACCCGAAGTGGGGAGCAGTACTTC	TRBD2	TRBJ2-7	TRBV11-1
CASSSCLGTPDQCTDTQYF	TGTGCCAGCAGCTCATGTCTCGGAACGCCGGATCAGTGCACAGATACGCAGTATTTT	-	TRBJ2-3	TRBV11-3
CATSTSGTTYNEQFF	TGTGCCACCAGCACTTCCGGGACTACCTACAATGAGCAGTTCTTC	TRBD2	TRBJ2-1	TRBV15
CSARATGATTYEQYF	TGCAGTGCTAGAGCTACAGGAGCCACCACGTACGAGCAGTACTTC	-	TRBJ2-7	TRBV20-1
CATRGERETQYF	TGTGCCACCAGAGGGGAGAGGGAGACCCAGTACTTC	-	TRBJ2-5	TRBV24-1
CASSYLGQPQHF	TGTGCCAGCAGCTATTTGGGTCAGCCCCAGCATTTT	-	TRBJ1-5	TRBV7-9
CASSPYFGAGGDTQYF	TGTGCCAGCAGCCCATACTTCGGTGCAGGGGGGGATACGCAGTATTTT	-	TRBJ2-3	TRBV9
CASSLQGERFF	TGTGCCAGCAGCTTACAGGGGGAGCGGTTCTTC	TRBD1	TRBJ2-1	TRBV7-2
CASSNNAGGQETQYF	TGCGCCAGCAGCAACAACGCAGGGGGTCAAGAGACCCAGTACTTC	TRBD1	TRBJ2-5	TRBV5-1
CSVPKGTGGGADTQYF	TGCAGCGTCCCCAAGGGGACGGGGGGAGGTGCAGATACGCAGTATTTT	TRBD2	TRBJ2-3	TRBV29-1
CATSDLTSGGARDTQYF	TGTGCCACCAGTGATTTGACTAGCGGGGGAGCCCGGGATACGCAGTATTTT	TRBD2	TRBJ2-3	TRBV24-1